This TCR beta chain was found in a study of blood T cells in healthy people across ages (dated by TCRdb to the mid-2010s). Context from the whole study: In model experiments, template switching captured about one uniquely barcoded TCR beta cDNA molecule for every two T cells. Four age groups were formed from the donors: young (average about 16 years), middle-aged (just under 40), aged (roughly 56) and long-lived (more than 75). Using deep sequencing normalized with unique cDNA molecular identifiers, the study measured how TCR beta repertoire diversity changes with age. Two additional independent replicas of 1 million unique cDNA reads from the same blood draw were analyzed for two donors (one aged 18 to 30 and one aged 80 or older). The paper's findings and limits, for the study overall: Because profiling used bulk unsorted PBMCs, naive and antigen-experienced compartments could not be compared conclusively. Observed TCR beta diversity correlated strongly with the percentage of naive T cells measured by flow cytometry. Compared with the aged group, the long-lived group had more naive CD4+ T cells, fewer expanded clones and increased TCR diversity, a pattern suggesting age selection. As age increased, observed TCR beta diversity per million T cells dropped in a roughly linear way, and a significant reduction was already evident by age roughly 36. Total diversity estimates from one million sequenced T cells were considered lower bounds and underestimates. Because the CMV infection status of the donors was unknown, age-related changes in expanded clonotypes may potentially have been confounded.

Donors were a few dozen systemically healthy Caucasian individuals from Russia aged 6 to 90 years. Each donor gave 8 to 10 milliliters of peripheral blood, drawn into EDTA-treated Vacutainer tubes. Ficoll-Paque density-gradient centrifugation was used to isolate PBMCs, with at least 7 million per sample. Trizol reagent was used to extract total RNA from the PBMCs, yielding at least 5 micrograms per sample. Naive CD45RAhigh/CD27high T cell percentages were measured by flow cytometry on a PBMC aliquot from every donor. A remark on this clonotype: The clone's antigen remains unknown. No quality values exist for individual bases; no much larger clone is one base distant.

Libraries were constructed by 5' RACE. Sequencing instrument: Illumina HiSeq 2500. A second PCR of about 6 to 12 cycles was run with a J-beta primer mix and a sample-barcoded 5' primer. Each TCR beta cDNA molecule received a unique molecular identifier from a template-switch 5' adaptor carrying 12 random nucleotides. Each sample yielded at least 2.5 million CDR3-containing paired-end reads. All of the RNA was converted into first-strand cDNA using the Mint cDNA synthesis kit, with a TRBC-specific oligonucleotide serving as the primer. Following uracil-DNA glycosylase treatment, a first 18-cycle PCR with universal primers M1SS and BC2_uni_R was performed on all cDNA. Turning to the authors' computational methods: Normalization of each sample was performed by random selection of 1 million high-quality reads, each carrying a distinct molecular identifier. Instead of being binned into consensus sequences, reads with shared molecular identifiers were discarded. MiTCR, run with a Q25 quality threshold and the strictest error-elimination algorithm, handled CDR3 identification, clonotype clustering and error correction. A nonparametric unseen species model using Euler transformation provided a lower-bound estimate of total TCR beta diversity. The public reads were run again by TCRdb, first through fastp at Q25 and then through MiXCR, and only productive beta chains were kept. Each entry merges the rows of one CDR3 protein and shows their most common DNA and genes. TCRdb's processing, not the authors', yielded these V and J calls. This sample holds more than 900,000 distinct CDR3 sequences; under 30% were observed only once. The ten largest clones represent approximately 0.71% of the sample.

V is reduced by 2 bases and J by 5 bases, leaving a spacing of 12 bases between them. CDR1 and CDR2 are read off the germline V gene as ENHRY and SYGVKD. The CDR3 measures 14 amino acids from cysteine to phenylalanine. The CDR3 DNA has 42 bases and is translated from base 1. This same sample was also part of a study on T cells of mothers and their children. The second investigation adds: Donors were nine systemically healthy Caucasian individuals: three mothers and their six children. cDNA synthesis used all of the extracted RNA, with around 1.4 ug of RNA in each 15 ul reaction. In the second PCR, sample barcodes and 2-4 random nucleotides were introduced via the M1S primer. Over 8 million TCR beta CDR3 reads were obtained for each mother, and some 3.1 million reads were obtained for each child. Thymic selection shapes the output of TCR recombination in a similar way in related and unrelated pairs, and inherited differences have a minor effect. Normalized repertoire overlap was always found to be slightly, but never significantly, higher in related mother-child pairs than in unrelated mother-child pairs. No persistent microchimeric T cell clones were detected, at a sensitivity of around 97 clones per million clonotypes. In the study, deep NGS was used to compare the TCR beta repertoires of mothers and children, and features distinguishing related mother-child pairs from unrelated individuals were sought. On average, the children were about 10 +/- 4 years old, while the mothers were about 38 +/- 4 years old. Libraries were sequenced on Illumina HiSeq 2000 with 100+100 nt paired-end reads after adapter ligation with NEBNext reagents. To avoid cross-contamination, the mother libraries and the child libraries were prepared a month apart and sequenced in separate runs. Between roughly 450,000 and 2,000,000 distinct TCR beta clonotypes were identified per donor. Naive TCR beta clonotypes were estimated from low-frequency clonotypes matched to each donor's FACS-determined naive share, without sorting.

This TCR came from a girl aged 2 to 9 in good health. The receptor chain draws on TRBV10-3 and TRBJ2-5; the D gene is unclear. The sample consisted of blood. The base sequence is TGTGCCATCAGTGAGGCTGCCCCTGGGGAGACCCAGTACTTC. The translation is CAISEAAPGETQYF.